These T cell receptor beta chains were read from a single sample in a study of blood T cells in healthy people across ages. In TCRdb, the 5' RACE reads were re-called with MiXCR into one record per CDR3 protein. The sample carries hundreds of thousands of distinct CDR3 sequences, more than 55% recorded once. Sequencing used blood. The receptors derive from a man aged 35 to 55 in good health. CDR3s include the opening cysteine and the closing phenylalanine or tryptophan. A D gene is named only where the DNA matches it firmly. For some rows the clone size is stated as once, few or many, or as a class when expanded; others skip it.

TGTGCCAGCAGCGCTGAAACAGGGCTACTTAATGAAAAACTGTTTTTT CASSAETGLLNEKLFF TRBJ1-4 - - TRBV7-9
TGTGCCAGCGGACCGGGGGGGGCGAGCAATGAGCAGTACTTC CASGPGGASNEQYF TRBJ2-7 TRBD2 - TRBV3-1
TGCAGCGTCGCCCGGGAGGGGGCGCACAGTATGTCTGGGGCCAACGTCCTGACTTTC CSVAREGAHSMSGANVLTF TRBJ2-6 - once TRBV29-1
TGTGCCAGCAGTTACTCGTTCTGGGACGGCTCCTCTGGGGCCAACGTCCTGACTTTC CASSYSFWDGSSGANVLTF TRBJ2-6 - - TRBV6-2/TRBV6-3
TGCAGTGCTAGAGGGGACTCGGTGAGCGTCCTGACTTTC CSARGDSVSVLTF TRBJ2-6 - - TRBV20-1
TGCGCCAGCAGCCTAAACGGAAGGGGAGAGGTAGATACGCAGTATTTT CASSLNGRGEVDTQYF TRBJ2-3 - - TRBV5-1
TGCGCCAGCGCAGGGACAGGCGCTGAAAAACTGTTTTTT CASAGTGAEKLFF TRBJ1-4 TRBD1 few TRBV5-1
TGTGCCAGCAGCCAAGTACCCCGGGCAGGGAGAAACTATGGCTACACCTTC CASSQVPRAGRNYGYTF TRBJ1-2 - - TRBV3-1
TGCAGCACCAATAAGCCGAGACAGGGGACGGATGAGCAGTTCTTC CSTNKPRQGTDEQFF TRBJ2-1 TRBD1 - TRBV29-1
TGTGCCAGCAGTGAAGGTGTGGTGGTGGAGACCCAGTACTTC CASSEGVVVETQYF TRBJ2-5 - few TRBV25-1
TGTGCCAGCAGTCAGCCCGTGGAGGGCACAGATACGCAGTATTTT CASSQPVEGTDTQYF TRBJ2-3 - few TRBV6-5
TGCAGTGCTAGGCTGACAGAGAGCAAAAACATTCAGTACTTC CSARLTESKNIQYF TRBJ2-4 - - TRBV20-1
TGTGCCACCAGTGAGGGACAGGGGAAGGGGGCGGATACGCAGTATTTT CATSEGQGKGADTQYF TRBJ2-3 TRBD1 many TRBV24-1
TGTGCCAGCAGCTTAGTCGGCTCAGATACGCAGTATTTT CASSLVGSDTQYF TRBJ2-3 - few TRBV7-8
TGCAGTGCTCAGAACACAGGGTGGGATTCACCCCTCCACTTT CSAQNTGWDSPLHF TRBJ1-6 - many TRBV20-1
TGTGCCAGCAGCTTATTTTATCACAGGTTCGGGGAGATTAGCCTTAATACAAACACAGATACGCAGTATTTT CASSLFYHRFGEISLNTNTDTQYF TRBJ2-3 - - TRBV11-2
TGTGCCAGCAGTTTATTTCCGACAGGGGAGGACTATGGCTACACCTTC CASSLFPTGEDYGYTF TRBJ1-2 TRBD1 - TRBV27
TGTGCCAGCAGCTCCCCCCCGGGGGACTATGGCTACACCTTC CASSSPPGDYGYTF TRBJ1-2 - many TRBV12-3/TRBV12-4
TGTGCCAGCAGTCAATACACAGGACAACTCTACGAGCAGTACTTC CASSQYTGQLYEQYF TRBJ2-7 - - TRBV27